Below, 3 T cell receptor beta chains from the same sample are listed, as sequenced in a study of blood T cells in healthy people across ages. Sample-barcoded 5' priming and a J-beta primer mix drove a second PCR of about 7 to 12 cycles. TCRdb called the 5' RACE reads again in MiXCR, with one record for every CDR3 protein. The data hold 1.5 million to 2 million distinct CDR3 sequences, with approximately 28% observed a single time. Source material: blood. Every receptor here comes from a woman aged 25-40 years in good health.

With respect to this clonotype: Relative to the germline gene, one junction end is altered; a read error may explain this. This chain joins TRBV28 and TRBJ1-6; D ambiguous. Germline loops: CDR1 MDHEN, CDR2 SYDVKM. The CDR3 consists of 14 residues. The DNA for the CDR3 is TGTGCCAGCAGTTTAAGCAGGAACAATTCACCCCGCCACTTT. Its translation: CASSLSRNNSPRHF.

This chain uses TRBV12-3 or TRBV12-4 with TRBJ1-1; D remains unclear. The CDR3 covers 13 residues. V was shortened by 3 bases and J by 3 bases, with 8 bases between the two germline ends. CDR3 region: CASSLVLYTEAFF. Here the CDR3 DNA reads TGTGCCAGCAGTTTGGTCTTGTACACTGAAGCTTTCTTT.

The table lists this clonotype with many counts. This chain uses TRBV6-6 with TRBJ2-7; D perhaps matches TRBD2 (6 bases). CDR3 length: 14 amino acids. V was shortened by 8 bases and J by 0 bases, with 14 bases between the two germline ends. Germline CDR1 and CDR2: MNHNY and SVGAGI (reference sequence). The CDR3 DNA is TGTGCCAGCGGGGGGACTCCAAGCTCCTACGAGCAGTACTTC. It specifies CASGGTPSSYEQYF.